The rows below give T cell receptor beta chains drawn from one sample of a study of control samples from healthy donors and cancer patients. TCRdb's copy holds only in-frame clones and misses some; the assay was immunoSEQ multiplex PCR. Counted here are tens of thousands of clones, less than 80% occurring once; the ten biggest clones make up 22%. Sequenced: PBMCs. These receptors were collected from a man between 60 and 75 years old with head and neck cancer. Both conserved end residues are part of each CDR3. A D gene is named only where the DNA matches it firmly. Not every row has a clone size; where given, it reads once, few, many or a size class.

V,J,size,D,DNA,CDR3
TRBV27,TRBJ2-7,once,TRBD2,TGTGCCAGCAGTTTCAGCGGGAGTGGGTACTACGAGCAGTACTTC,CASSFSGSGYYEQYF
TRBV7-6,TRBJ2-7,.,TRBD1,TGTGCCAGCAGCTCGACAGGGGGCTTTTACGAGCAGTACTTC,CASSSTGGFYEQYF
TRBV2,TRBJ2-5,.,.,TGTGCCAGCAGTGAGGTCGGGCTGCGGAGGGAGACCCAGTACTTC,CASSEVGLRRETQYF
TRBV20-1,TRBJ2-7,once,.,TGCAGTGTGCCGGGAGCCTACGAGCAGTACTTC,CSVPGAYEQYF
TRBV19,TRBJ2-2,.,TRBD2,TGTGCCAGTAGTATAGATGTGGGACTAGCGGGAGGGCCAACCGGGGAGCTGTTTTTT,CASSIDVGLAGGPTGELFF
TRBV6-5,TRBJ2-7,.,TRBD2,TGTGCCAGCATAATTAATGGCGGGAGGGCCTACGAGCAGTACTTC,CASIINGGRAYEQYF
TRBV30,TRBJ2-3,.,.,TGTGCCTGGAGTGGCGGGATCCCAGATACGCAGTATTTT,CAWSGGIPDTQYF
TRBV5-4,TRBJ1-6,.,.,TGTGCCAGCAGCTTGGACAGAACGACTTCACCCCTCCACTTT,CASSLDRTTSPLHF
TRBV30,TRBJ2-2,once,.,TGTGCCTGGAAAAGGATCTGGGGGGCCGGGGAGCTGTTTTTT,CAWKRIWGAGELFF
TRBV12-3/TRBV12-4,TRBJ2-2,.,.,TGTGCCAGCAGTTCAATCGGCGGGGAGCTGTTTTTT,CASSSIGGELFF
TRBV5-4,TRBJ2-2,.,TRBD1,TGTGCCAGCTACAGGGGTACGAACACCGGGGAGCTGTTTTTT,CASYRGTNTGELFF
TRBV24-1,TRBJ2-7,.,TRBD1,TGTGCCACCAGTCCCACGGGACAGTTCTACGAGCAGTACTTC,CATSPTGQFYEQYF
TRBV28,TRBJ2-2,.,.,TGTGCCAGCAGTTCCCTACCGGGCAGGGGAGTATCCGGGGAGCTGTTTTTT,CASSSLPGRGVSGELFF
TRBV16,TRBJ1-2,.,.,TGTGCCAGCAGCCAAGGGAAGGCGGGGGCTTACTATGGCTACACCTTC,CASSQGKAGAYYGYTF
TRBV6-5,TRBJ1-5,.,TRBD1,TGTGCCAGCAGTTCTCACAGGACAGGGGCCAATCAGCCCCAGCATTTT,CASSSHRTGANQPQHF
TRBV15,TRBJ1-5,.,.,TGTGCCACCAGCAGAGATTATAGGGGGAATCAGCCCCAGCATTTT,CATSRDYRGNQPQHF
TRBV7-2,TRBJ1-4,few,.,TGTGCCAGCAGCTATTTTCCCCGGGCTAGTAATGAAAAACTGTTTTTT,CASSYFPRASNEKLFF
TRBV5-5,TRBJ1-2,.,TRBD1,TGTGCCAGCGGACAGGCGATAAACTATGGCTACACCTTC,CASGQAINYGYTF
TRBV28,TRBJ2-3,once,.,TGTGCCAGCATGGGAAGACAACACACAGATACGCAGTATTTT,CASMGRQHTDTQYF
TRBV6-2/TRBV6-3,TRBJ1-1,.,.,TGTGCCAGCAGTTACGGGGGGGCGTCCGGAGCTTTCTTT,CASSYGGASGAFF
TRBV5-1,TRBJ2-7,.,TRBD2,TGCGCCAGCAGCTTGCAAGCGGGGGGGTTCGAGCAGTACTTC,CASSLQAGGFEQYF
TRBV11-2,TRBJ1-5,.,.,TGTGCCAGCAGCTTATACGGGGATCAGCCCCAGCATTTT,CASSLYGDQPQHF
TRBV11-2,TRBJ2-5,.,.,TGTGCCAGCAGCTTTGCTGAGGAGACCCAGTACTTC,CASSFAEETQYF
TRBV24-1,TRBJ2-1,.,.,TGTGCCACCAGTGACCCCAGGGGCTCCTACAATGAGCAGTTCTTC,CATSDPRGSYNEQFF
TRBV6-1,TRBJ1-4,.,.,TGTGCCAGCAGTGAACAATTAAATGAAAAACTGTTTTTT,CASSEQLNEKLFF
TRBV28,TRBJ1-5,.,TRBD1,TGTGCCAGCAGTTCCGGGACAGGTGTTCAGCCCCAGCATTTT,CASSSGTGVQPQHF
TRBV11-2,TRBJ2-3,few,.,TGTGCCAGCAGCTTAGTGGTGGGCCCCCGCACAGATACGCAGTATTTT,CASSLVVGPRTDTQYF
TRBV30,TRBJ2-2,.,.,TGTGCCGGCTACCGGGAGACGAGGGCCGGGGAGCTGTTTTTT,CAGYRETRAGELFF
TRBV7-3,TRBJ2-1,.,.,TGTGCCAGCAGCTTAAGTGGTTTATCCCGCGGCAATGAGCAGTTCTTC,CASSLSGLSRGNEQFF
TRBV5-1,TRBJ2-1,.,TRBD2,TGCGCCAGCAGCCCCGGGACTAGCGGGAGCGATGAGCAGTTCTTC,CASSPGTSGSDEQFF
TRBV7-3,TRBJ2-2,.,.,TGTGCCAGCAGCCCAAGACTAGGATTGTCCGGGGAGCTGTTTTTT,CASSPRLGLSGELFF
TRBV6-1,TRBJ2-2,.,.,TGTGCCAGCAGTGAAGAGGTCAGTTACACCGGGGAGCTGTTTTTT,CASSEEVSYTGELFF
TRBV3-1/TRBV3-2,TRBJ1-4,.,.,TGTGCCAGCGGTCAGAAGGCCGCTAATGAAAAACTGTTTTTT,CASGQKAANEKLFF
TRBV12-3/TRBV12-4,TRBJ2-7,.,.,TGTGCCAGCAGTAGGATGTACGAGCAGTACTTC,CASSRMYEQYF
TRBV29-1,TRBJ2-3,few,.,TGCAGCGTTGAAATCCCTCCCACAGATACGCAGTATTTT,CSVEIPPTDTQYF
TRBV2,TRBJ2-6,.,.,TGTGCCAGCAGTGAAGAGCAGGGTCAGGCCAACGTCCTGACTTTC,CASSEEQGQANVLTF
TRBV28,TRBJ1-2,.,.,TGTGCCAGCACCGACGGCTATGGCTACACCTTC,CASTDGYGYTF
TRBV11-1,TRBJ1-3,.,.,TGTGCCAGCAGCTCCGGGCTACACTCTGGAAACACCATATATTTT,CASSSGLHSGNTIYF
TRBV18,TRBJ2-2,.,.,TGTGCCAGCTCACCTCTACAGAACACCGGGGAGCTGTTTTTT,CASSPLQNTGELFF
TRBV5-1,TRBJ2-3,.,.,TGCGCCAGCAGCTTGACGACATCAGGCTCGTTTCGGTATTTT,CASSLTTSGSFRYF
TRBV18,TRBJ2-7,.,TRBD1,TGTGCCAGCTCACCACCCGGGACAGGGGGCTACGAGCAGTACTTC,CASSPPGTGGYEQYF
TRBV29-1,TRBJ1-1,.,TRBD1,TGCAGCGTGGCTCCGGGACAGGCTAACACTGAAGCTTTCTTT,CSVAPGQANTEAFF
TRBV28,TRBJ2-7,.,.,TGTGCCAGCAGTCCTAGAGCCCACGAGCAGTACTTC,CASSPRAHEQYF
TRBV30,TRBJ1-2,.,TRBD1,TGTGCCTGGAGCCGGGACAGGGTCCGTGGCTACACCTTC,CAWSRDRVRGYTF
TRBV2,TRBJ1-5,.,.,TGTGCCAGCTCGGGGAGCAATCAGCCCCAGCATTTT,CASSGSNQPQHF
TRBV6-2/TRBV6-3,TRBJ1-5,.,.,TGTGCCAGCAGTGGGGGTCGGGCCTATAGCAATCAGCCCCAGCATTTT,CASSGGRAYSNQPQHF
TRBV28,TRBJ2-1,.,.,TGTGCCAGCATAGAGAGCGGAAGCTCCTACAATGAGCAGTTCTTC,CASIESGSSYNEQFF
TRBV28,TRBJ1-1,few,TRBD1,TGTGCCAGCAGAACCCCCGGGACAGGGGCGAAGAACACTGAAGCTTTCTTT,CASRTPGTGAKNTEAFF
TRBV18,TRBJ1-2,.,.,TGTGCCAGCTCACCACCGGAGGGGACTTACTATGGCTACACCTTC,CASSPPEGTYYGYTF
TRBV28,TRBJ2-7,.,TRBD2,TGTGCCAGCCTAGCGGGAGGGACGAGCGAGCAGTACTTC,CASLAGGTSEQYF
TRBV10-1,TRBJ2-7,.,TRBD2,TGCGCCAGTTATAGCGGGGAGCAGTACTTC,CASYSGEQYF